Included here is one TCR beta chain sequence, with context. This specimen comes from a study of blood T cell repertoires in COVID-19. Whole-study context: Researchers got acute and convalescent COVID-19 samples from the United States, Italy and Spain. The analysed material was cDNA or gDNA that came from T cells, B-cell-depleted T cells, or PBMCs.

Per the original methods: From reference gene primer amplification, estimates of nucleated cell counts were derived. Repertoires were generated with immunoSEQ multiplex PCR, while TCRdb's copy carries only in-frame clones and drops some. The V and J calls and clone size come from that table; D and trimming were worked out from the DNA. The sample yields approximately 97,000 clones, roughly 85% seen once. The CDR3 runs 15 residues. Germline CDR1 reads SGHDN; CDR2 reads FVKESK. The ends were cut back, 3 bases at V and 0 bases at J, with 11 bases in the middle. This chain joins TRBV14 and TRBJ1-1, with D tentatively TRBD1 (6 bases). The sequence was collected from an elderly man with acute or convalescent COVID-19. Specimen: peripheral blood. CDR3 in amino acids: CASSQVTGMNTEAFF. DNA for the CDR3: TGTGCCAGCAGCCAGGTAACAGGGATGAACACTGAAGCTTTCTTT. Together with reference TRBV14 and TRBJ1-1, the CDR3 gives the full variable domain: EAGVTQFPSHSVIEKGQTVTLRCDPISGHDNLYWYRRVMGKEIKFLLHFVKESKQDESGMPNNRFLAERTGGTYSTLKVQPAELEDSGVYFCASSQVTGMNTEAFFGQGTRLTVV.